Each of the 23 T cell receptor beta chains below was sequenced from the same sample in a study of CD8 T cells in ankylosing spondylitis. Using its own MiXCR run on the 5' RACE reads, TCRdb lists one record per CDR3 protein. The sample has roughly 170,000 distinct CDR3 sequences, around a tenth seen once. The sample was blood, either unsorted or a sorted T cell fraction (not recorded which). These receptors all stem from a female donor with ankylosing spondylitis or in good health (not recorded which).

This clonotype has at least ten counts. This rearrangement joins TRBV4-3 to TRBJ2-1, with a weak D call TRBD2 (7 bases). V was cut by 4 bases and J by 6 bases, with 10 bases left in between. The CDR3 length is 13 residues. Looked up from germline, CDR1 is LGHNA and CDR2 is YSLEER. As DNA, the CDR3 is TGCGCCAGCAGCCTGGGAGGGGGCAATGAGCAGTTCTTC. Its protein is CASSLGGGNEQFF.

The chain links TRBV4-1 to TRBJ2-3, with TRBD2 as a possible D gene (5 bases). Looked up from germline, CDR1 is MGHRA and CDR2 is YSYEKL. V lost 0 bases and J lost 4, with 5 bases in between. The length of the CDR3 is 13 residues. CDR3 in amino acids: CASSQELADTQYF. The CDR3 coding sequence is TGCGCCAGCAGCCAAGAACTAGCAGATACGCAGTATTTT.

Ten or more counts support this clonotype. This sequence joins TRBV7-9 and TRBJ1-5; 7 bases are shared with TRBD1. The V gene's germline CDR1 is SEHNR and CDR2 FQNEAQ (reference sequence). This CDR3 region has 14 residues. V was clipped by 4 bases and J by 12 bases; unmatched bases: 12. CDR3 DNA sequence: TGTGCCAGCAGCTCGATGGACAGGTTGGCCGTCCAGCATTTT. Protein: CASSSMDRLAVQHF.

The V call is TRBV19, the J call TRBJ2-7; D not resolved. The V end lost 2 bases, the J end lost 0 bases, and 8 bases lay between the germline ends. The CDR3 consists of 14 residues. In germline, CDR1 is LNHDA, CDR2 SQIVND (reference sequence). Written as DNA, the CDR3 is TGTGCCAGTAGTATAAAAGACGCCTCCTACGAGCAGTACTTC. The encoded protein is CASSIKDASYEQYF.

Ten or more counts support this clonotype. The chain links TRBV4-3 to TRBJ2-1, with D possibly TRBD1 on 6 matching bases. V was cut by 8 bases and J by 0 bases, with 14 bases left in between. The CDR3 loop spans 15 amino acids. CDR1 is LGHNA, CDR2 YSLEER, per germline. CDR3 nucleotide sequence: TGCGCCAGCGCACAGGGACGGAGCTCCTACAATGAGCAGTTCTTC. Amino acid sequence: CASAQGRSSYNEQFF.

This clonotype occurred a few times. V is TRBV30 and J is TRBJ2-2; the D is unclear. Looked up from germline, CDR1 is GTSNPN and CDR2 is SVGIG (reference sequence). V lost 5 bases, J lost 6 bases, and 13 bases lay in between. The CDR3 length is 13 residues. As DNA, the CDR3 is TGTGCCTGGTCTTTTGATGGTGCCGGGGAGCTGTTTTTT. Its translation: CAWSFDGAGELFF. The whole variable domain, remainder taken from reference TRBV30 and TRBJ2-2, is SQTIHQWPATLVQPVGSPLSLECTVEGTSNPNLYWYRQAAGRGLQLLFYSVGIGQISSEVPQNLSASRPQDRQFILSSKKLLLSDSGFYLCAWSFDGAGELFFGEGSRLTVL.

This clonotype was detected only a few times. This chain connects TRBV12-3 or TRBV12-4 to TRBJ2-3, with D perhaps TRBD2 (6 bases). V was pared by 5 bases and J by 2 bases, with 17 bases between. The CDR3 contains 16 residues. The CDR3 is CASSPSAGLPTDTQYF. As DNA, the CDR3 is TGTGCCAGCAGTCCCTCAGCGGGCCTACCCACAGATACGCAGTATTTT.

The gene calls are TRBV5-1 and TRBJ2-3; D may be TRBD1 or TRBD2 (5 bases each). Germline CDR1 SGHRS, CDR2 YFSETQ. There are 15 residues in the CDR3. The V end lost 6 bases, the J end lost 4 bases, and 18 bases lay between the germline ends. This CDR3 reads CASTGQGGGADTQYF. The CDR3 DNA sequence: TGCGCCAGCACCGGGCAGGGCGGAGGCGCAGATACGCAGTATTTT.

This clonotype was observed at least ten times. This rearrangement joins TRBV7-8 to TRBJ2-5, with D possibly TRBD2 on 7 matching bases. V lost 0 bases and J lost 3, with 14 bases in between. The germline V gene has CDR1 SGHVS and CDR2 FQNEAQ. The length of the CDR3 is 16 residues. The CDR3 spells CASSLAGGGNKETQYF. CDR3 sequence (DNA): TGTGCCAGCAGCTTAGCGGGAGGGGGGAACAAAGAGACCCAGTACTTC.

A few counts support this clonotype. The chain uses TRBV27 and TRBJ2-7; TRBD1 aligns across 7 bases. Germline V CDR1 and CDR2: MNHEY, SMNVEV (reference sequence). This CDR3 contains 14 residues. The V and J ends lost 2 bases and 6 bases, in that order; junction bases with no gene match: 7. The CDR3 loop reads CASSLEGASFEQYF. The CDR3, as DNA: TGTGCCAGCAGTTTAGAGGGGGCCAGTTTCGAGCAGTACTTC.

This rearrangement joins TRBV7-8 to TRBJ1-4, with TRBD1 matching 8 bases. Per germline, CDR1 SGHVS and CDR2 FQNEAQ. The CDR3 length is 17 residues. J lost 8 bases, V lost 3 bases, and 14 bases had no gene match. The CDR3 here is CASSFNQGNRGGEKLFF. CDR3 nucleotide sequence: TGTGCCAGCAGCTTCAACCAAGGGAACAGGGGGGGAGAAAAACTGTTTTTT. The entire variable domain, with the rest obtained from reference TRBV7-8 and TRBJ1-4, is as follows: GAGVSQSPRYKVAKRGQDVALRCDPISGHVSLFWYQQALGQGPEFLTYFQNEAQLDKSGLPSDRFFAERPEGSVSTLKIQRTQQEDSAVYLCASSFNQGNRGGEKLFFGSGTQLSVL.

This clonotype showed up just a few times. This chain connects TRBV7-9 to TRBJ2-1, with D possibly TRBD1 on 5 matching bases. Per germline, CDR1 SEHNR and CDR2 FQNEAQ (reference sequence). Trimming stripped 2 bases from V and 8 bases from J, with 7 bases between. CDR3 length: 12 residues. CDR3 bases: TGTGCCAGCAGCTTAATAGGGGATGAGCAGTTCTTC. It yields the protein CASSLIGDEQFF.

This clonotype has just a few counts. This rearrangement joins TRBV7-2 to TRBJ2-1, with 10 nucleotides matching TRBD2. V lost 0 bases, J lost 4 bases, and 3 bases stayed unmatched. CDR3 length: 16 amino acids. Germline-derived CDR1 and CDR2 are SGHTA and FQGNSA. The CDR3 spells CASSLAPAGGYNEQFF. CDR3 nucleotides: TGTGCCAGCAGCTTAGCCCCAGCGGGAGGGTACAATGAGCAGTTCTTC.

This clonotype was seen only a few times. The genes are TRBV2 and TRBJ2-1; D may match TRBD1 or TRBD2 (5 bases each). The CDR3 spans 13 residues. Germline V gene data show CDR1 as SNHLY and CDR2 as FYNNEI. The V and J ends lost 4 bases and 7 bases respectively, with 11 bases between them. In DNA, the CDR3 is TGTGCCAGCAGTGGAGGGCAGGGTAATGAGCAGTTCTTC. Protein product: CASSGGQGNEQFF.

This clonotype was counted between two and nine times. Since no conserved phenylalanine or tryptophan closes the CDR3, a read error is the likely cause. The DNA is left out, because the CDR3 cannot be placed on it with certainty; the CDR3 is given as TCRdb lists it. The chain employs TRBV19 and TRBJ2-7; the DNA was not used to check the table's D call, TRBD1. Germline-derived CDR1 and CDR2 are LNHDA and SQIVND (reference sequence). The CDR3 is 8 amino acids long, termini counted. CDR3 loop: CARGTVAL.

CDR3 coding DNA: TGTGCCAGCAGCTTATCCTCGACAGGGTCCAGACACAATGAGCAGTTCTTC. Amino acid sequence: CASSLSSTGSRHNEQFF. This chain connects TRBV7-9 to TRBJ2-1; 7 bases are a match to TRBD1. Looked up from germline, CDR1 is SEHNR and CDR2 is FQNEAQ (reference sequence). The CDR3 sequence is 17 residues long. Trimming at V came to 2 bases and at J to 5 bases, leaving 12 bases not matched to a gene.

The V and J genes are TRBV2 and TRBJ2-7; D ambiguous. Trimming pared 2 bases from V and 6 bases from J, leaving 5 bases between. This CDR3 region has 11 residues. Germline lookup yields CDR1 SNHLY and CDR2 FYNNEI. CDR3 region: CASSELPEQYF. CDR3 coding DNA: TGTGCCAGCAGTGAACTCCCCGAGCAGTACTTC.

This chain links TRBV27 with TRBJ2-7; TRBD1 or TRBD2 may be the D gene (5 bases each). V lost 0 bases to trimming and J lost 6 bases, with 9 bases between them. Germline V CDR1 and CDR2: MNHEY, SMNVEV (reference sequence). CDR3 length equals 13 residues. The CDR3 spells CASSLSRGTEQYF. The CDR3 coding sequence is TGTGCCAGCAGTTTATCGAGGGGAACCGAGCAGTACTTC.

This clonotype came up a few times. The CDR3 DNA reads TGTGCCAGCAGTGAATATCTAGCGGGAGGGCCATATACGCAGTATTTT. The encoded protein is CASSEYLAGGPYTQYF. V gene TRBV2 combines with J gene TRBJ2-3; 12 nucleotides align to TRBD2. With V trimmed by 2 bases and J by 7 bases, 7 bases remained unmatched. The CDR3 is 16 residues long. The germline V gene has CDR1 SNHLY and CDR2 FYNNEI. Drawing the rest from reference TRBV2 and TRBJ2-3, the complete variable domain is EPEVTQTPSHQVTQMGQEVILRCVPISNHLYFYWYRQILGQKVEFLVSFYNNEISEKSEIFDDQFSVERPDGSNFTLKIRSTKLEDSAMYFCASSEYLAGGPYTQYFGPGTRLTVL.

This clonotype showed up just a few times. This sequence joins TRBV24-1 and TRBJ2-1; D could derive from TRBD1 or TRBD2 (5 bases each). CDR1 is KGHDR, CDR2 SFDVKD, per germline. This CDR3 is built from 14 residues. V shed 12 bases and J shed 0 bases, with 14 bases lying between them. The CDR3 loop is CAVPRGSSYNEQFF. The CDR3 DNA sequence: TGTGCCGTGCCACGGGGCAGCTCCTACAATGAGCAGTTCTTC.

This clonotype appeared a few times. The rearrangement joins TRBV7-3 to TRBJ2-1; D might be TRBD2 (5 bases). There are 15 residues in the CDR3. V gave up 3 bases and J gave up 7 bases, with 16 bases separating them. The germline CDR1 and CDR2 sequences are SGHTA and FQGTGA. The CDR3 region has the DNA TGTGCCAGCAGCTTGGGTGGGAGAAGGACGAATGAGCAGTTCTTC. This encodes CASSLGGRRTNEQFF.

The table lists this clonotype with a few counts. This sequence joins TRBV30 and TRBJ1-1; D may be TRBD1 (6 bases). Germline loops: CDR1 GTSNPN, CDR2 SVGIG (reference sequence). Trimming stripped 3 bases from V and 3 bases from J, with 11 bases between. This CDR3 has 13 amino acids. The CDR3 sequence: CAWSPQGHTEAFF. The CDR3 region has the DNA TGTGCCTGGAGCCCACAGGGCCACACTGAAGCTTTCTTT.

This rearrangement joins TRBV20-1 to TRBJ2-7; D unclear. Germline CDR1 is DFQATT and CDR2 is SNEGSKA (reference sequence). This CDR3 is built from 13 residues. Trimming pared 6 bases from V and 0 bases from J, leaving 12 bases between. In DNA, the CDR3 is TGCAGTGCCAAGGGTCTGATCTCCTACGAGCAGTACTTC. It encodes CSAKGLISYEQYF.